This T cell receptor (beta chain) was captured by sequencing in a study of CD8 T cells in Susac syndrome. Study at large: Patients with Susac syndrome were, at the time of blood collection, therapy-naive, maintained on corticosteroids, or maintained on intravenous immunoglobulin alone.

A quantity of about 0.5 to 1 ug RNA underwent reverse transcription using random hexamers. From the immunoSEQ multiplex PCR reads, TCRdb called clonotypes with MiXCR, one entry per CDR3 protein. The sample lists 160,000 or so distinct CDR3 sequences; approximately 95% were seen once. This CDR3 region has 13 residues. Germline CDR1 SQVTM, CDR2 ANQGSEA. With 4 bases removed from V and 4 bases from J, the gap between germline ends came to 11 bases. CD8+ and CD4+ T cells from blood underwent TCR beta sequencing. The sample was CD4+ T cells from PBMCs. The sequence came from a human donor with Susac syndrome. V and J are TRBV29-1 and TRBJ1-5; D is uncertain. CDR3 sequence (DNA): TGCAGCGTTGGGTGGGGAGGTAATCAGCCCCAGCATTTT. Amino acid sequence: CSVGWGGNQPQHF.